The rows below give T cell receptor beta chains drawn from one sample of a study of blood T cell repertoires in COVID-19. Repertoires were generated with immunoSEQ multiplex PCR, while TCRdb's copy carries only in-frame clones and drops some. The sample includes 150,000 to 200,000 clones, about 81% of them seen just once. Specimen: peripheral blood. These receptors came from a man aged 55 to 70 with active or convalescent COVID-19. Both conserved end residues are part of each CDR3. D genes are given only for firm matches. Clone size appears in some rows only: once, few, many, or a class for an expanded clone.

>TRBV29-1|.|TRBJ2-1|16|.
CSVVRDTKSSYNEQFF
TGCAGCGTCGTCCGGGATACAAAGAGCTCCTACAATGAGCAGTTCTTC
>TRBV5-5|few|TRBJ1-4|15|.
CASSLEAGGPEKLFF
TGTGCCAGCAGCTTGGAGGCAGGCGGGCCTGAAAAACTGTTTTTT
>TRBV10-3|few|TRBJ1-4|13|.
CAISPDPNEKLFF
TGTGCCATCAGTCCAGATCCAAATGAAAAACTGTTTTTT
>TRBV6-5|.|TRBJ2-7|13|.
CASSSGIFYEQYF
TGTGCCAGCAGTTCCGGGATCTTCTACGAGCAGTACTTC
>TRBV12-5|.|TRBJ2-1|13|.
CASGLGHTEEQFF
TGTGCTAGTGGTTTGGGGCATACGGAGGAGCAGTTCTTC
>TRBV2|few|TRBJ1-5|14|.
CATGGVDGNQPQHF
TGTGCCACGGGGGGGGTAGATGGCAATCAGCCCCAGCATTTT
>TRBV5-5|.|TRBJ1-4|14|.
CASSPGLTNEKLFF
TGTGCCAGCAGCCCAGGACTAACTAATGAAAAACTGTTTTTT
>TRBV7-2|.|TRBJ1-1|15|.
CASSLDYLGNTEAFF
TGTGCCAGCAGCCTGGACTATCTGGGGAACACTGAAGCTTTCTTT
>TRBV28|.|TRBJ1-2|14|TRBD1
CASSVGQGAHGYTF
TGTGCCAGCAGTGTGGGACAGGGGGCGCATGGCTACACCTTC
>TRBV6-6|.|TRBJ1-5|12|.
CASSSIAQPQHF
TGTGCCAGCAGTTCCATAGCTCAGCCCCAGCATTTT
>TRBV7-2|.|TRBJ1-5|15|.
CASSLLAAGWEPQHF
TGTGCCAGCAGCCTCCTAGCGGCAGGTTGGGAGCCCCAGCATTTT
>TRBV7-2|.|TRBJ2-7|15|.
CASSLGAGIAYEQYF
TGTGCCAGCAGCTTAGGGGCGGGAATAGCCTACGAGCAGTACTTC
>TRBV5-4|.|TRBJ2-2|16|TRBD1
CASSVGDRGQSGELFF
TGTGCCAGCAGCGTGGGGGACAGGGGGCAGTCCGGGGAGCTGTTTTTT
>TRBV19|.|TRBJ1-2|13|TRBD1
CASSNDRGDGYTF
TGTGCCAGTAGCAATGACAGGGGAGATGGCTACACCTTC
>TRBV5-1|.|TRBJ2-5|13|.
CASSRGNQETQYF
TGCGCCAGCAGCAGAGGGAACCAAGAGACCCAGTACTTC
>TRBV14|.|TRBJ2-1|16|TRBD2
CASSQPGLAKHNEQFF
TGTGCCAGCAGCCAACCGGGACTAGCGAAACACAATGAGCAGTTCTTC
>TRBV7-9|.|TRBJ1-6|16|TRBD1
CASSPDGTGARSPLHF
TGTGCCAGCAGCCCCGACGGCACAGGGGCGAGGTCACCCCTCCACTTT
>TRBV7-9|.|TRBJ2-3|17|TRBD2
CASSFPSGRAGTDTQYF
TGTGCCAGCAGCTTTCCTAGCGGGAGGGCCGGAACAGATACGCAGTATTTT
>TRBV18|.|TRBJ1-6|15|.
CASSDQDIYNSPLHF
TGTGCCAGCTCCGACCAGGACATTTATAATTCACCCCTCCACTTT
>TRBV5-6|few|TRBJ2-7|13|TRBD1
CATGTGNSYEQYF
TGTGCCACAGGGACAGGGAACTCCTACGAGCAGTACTTC
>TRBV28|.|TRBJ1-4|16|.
CATLVGGFYTNEKLFF
TGTGCCACCTTAGTAGGGGGTTTTTACACTAATGAAAAACTGTTTTTT
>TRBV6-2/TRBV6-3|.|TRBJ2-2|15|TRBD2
CASSYSPGRAGELFF
TGTGCCAGCAGTTACTCCCCGGGGAGGGCCGGGGAGCTGTTTTTT
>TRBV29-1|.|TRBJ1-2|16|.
CSVPYDSKHPNYGYTF
TGCAGCGTCCCGTACGACAGTAAACATCCTAACTATGGCTACACCTTC
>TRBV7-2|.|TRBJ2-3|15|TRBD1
CASSQGTVGTDTQYF
TGTGCCAGCAGCCAAGGGACAGTCGGCACAGATACGCAGTATTTT
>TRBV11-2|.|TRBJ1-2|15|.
CASSRRRGINYGYTF
TGTGCCAGCAGCAGGAGGCGCGGGATTAACTATGGCTACACCTTC
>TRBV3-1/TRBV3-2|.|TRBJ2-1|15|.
CASSQGAGKDNEQFF
TGTGCCAGCAGCCAAGGTGCGGGGAAAGACAATGAGCAGTTCTTC
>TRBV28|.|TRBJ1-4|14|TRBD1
CASSTGQTNEKLFF
TGTGCCAGCAGCACGGGACAGACTAATGAAAAACTGTTTTTT
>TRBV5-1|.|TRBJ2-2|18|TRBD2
CASRPGLAGGPLTGELFF
TGCGCCAGCAGACCGGGACTAGCGGGAGGGCCCCTCACCGGGGAGCTGTTTTTT
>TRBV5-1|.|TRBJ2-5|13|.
CASSLVLAETQYF
TGCGCCAGCAGCTTGGTTCTAGCTGAGACCCAGTACTTC
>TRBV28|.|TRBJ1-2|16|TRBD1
CASSWATGGPNYGYTF
TGTGCCAGCAGTTGGGCCACAGGGGGGCCTAACTATGGCTACACCTTC
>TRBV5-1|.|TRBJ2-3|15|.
CASSLGGGSTDTQYF
TGCGCCAGCAGCTTGGGGGGCGGTAGCACAGATACGCAGTATTTT
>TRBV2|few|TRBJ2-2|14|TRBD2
CASGEGLSMGELFF
TGTGCCAGCGGGGAGGGACTTTCCATGGGGGAGCTGTTTTTT
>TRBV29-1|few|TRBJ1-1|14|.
CSARPGTSNTEAFF
TGCAGCGCGCGCCCCGGGACATCGAACACTGAAGCTTTCTTT
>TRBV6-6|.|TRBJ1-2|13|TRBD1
CALRTGANYGYTF
TGTGCCTTGAGGACAGGAGCTAACTATGGCTACACCTTC
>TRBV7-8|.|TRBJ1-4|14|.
CASSLLGGGEKLFF
TGTGCCAGCAGCTTGCTCGGGGGTGGTGAAAAACTGTTTTTT
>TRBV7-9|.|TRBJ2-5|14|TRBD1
CASSSTGGAETQYF
TGTGCCAGCAGCTCTACAGGGGGCGCCGAGACCCAGTACTTC
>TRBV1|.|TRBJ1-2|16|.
CTSSRYLVQPRHGYTF
TGCACCAGCAGCCGTTACTTGGTACAGCCGAGACATGGCTACACCTTC
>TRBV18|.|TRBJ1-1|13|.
CASSLGVGTEAFF
TGTGCCAGCTCCCTAGGGGTGGGCACTGAAGCTTTCTTT
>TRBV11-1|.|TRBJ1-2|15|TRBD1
CASSLGRQGSSHRMF
TGTGCCAGCAGCTTAGGTCGACAGGGGAGTTCCCACCGGATGTTC